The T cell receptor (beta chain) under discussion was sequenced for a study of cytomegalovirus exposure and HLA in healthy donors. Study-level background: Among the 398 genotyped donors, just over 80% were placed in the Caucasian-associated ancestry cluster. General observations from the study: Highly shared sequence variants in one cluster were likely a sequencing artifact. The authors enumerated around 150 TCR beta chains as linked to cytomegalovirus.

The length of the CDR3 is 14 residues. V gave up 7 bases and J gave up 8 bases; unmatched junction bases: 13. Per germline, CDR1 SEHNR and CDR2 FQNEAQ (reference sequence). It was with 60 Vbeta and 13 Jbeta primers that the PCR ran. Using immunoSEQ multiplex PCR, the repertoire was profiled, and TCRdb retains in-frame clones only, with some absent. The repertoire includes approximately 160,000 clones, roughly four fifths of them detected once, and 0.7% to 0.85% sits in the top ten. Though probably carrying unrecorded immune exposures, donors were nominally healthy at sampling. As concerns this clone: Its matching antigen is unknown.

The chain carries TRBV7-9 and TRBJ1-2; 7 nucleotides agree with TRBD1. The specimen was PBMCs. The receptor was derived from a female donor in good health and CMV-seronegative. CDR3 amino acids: CASKPQGGIGGYTF. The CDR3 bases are TGTGCCAGCAAACCGCAGGGGGGAATTGGCGGCTACACCTTC.